This TCR beta chain derives from a study of control samples from healthy donors and cancer patients. The length of the CDR3 is 13 residues. The V gene lost 3 bases and the J gene lost 0 bases, with 6 bases spanning the gap. Germline loops: CDR1 SGHRS, CDR2 YFSETQ. This table comes from immunoSEQ multiplex PCR, and its TCRdb copy is limited to in-frame clones, with some not included. Here the sample spans about 98,000 clones, 92% being singletons. Sample: blood. This sequence was found in a woman in her late teens or twenties in good health. The V and J genes are TRBV5-1 and TRBJ1-1, with a possible D match to TRBD1 (6 bases). Written as DNA, the CDR3 is TGCGCCAGCAGCTGGACAGTGAACACTGAAGCTTTCTTT. Translation: CASSWTVNTEAFF.